This T cell receptor beta chain appears in the sequencing data of a study of T cell repertoires in cytomegalovirus infection. CDR3 length: 15 residues. The germline gives CDR1 SGHTA, CDR2 FQGNSA. The trim removed 3 bases at V and 7 bases at J, leaving 4 bases unmatched. TCRdb re-called the reads with MiXCR, one entry per CDR3 protein. The table records some 560,000 distinct CDR3 sequences, around two fifths of them present only once. About this clonotype: The antigen is undetermined.

The material sequenced was cultured PBMCs, taken from culture after CMV antigen stimulation. The chain recombines TRBV7-2 with TRBJ2-1; TRBD2 matches at 12 bases. The TCR was taken from a human donor in good health (CMV status not recorded). Some clones in this sample may be carry-over from other donors' samples. Here the CDR3 reads CASSFSGLAGNEQFF. The CDR3 DNA sequence: TGTGCCAGCAGCTTTTCGGGACTAGCGGGTAATGAGCAGTTCTTC.